The 26 T cell receptor beta chains listed next were all sequenced from one sample in a study of early T cells in non-severe SARS-CoV-2 infection. TCRdb used MiXCR to reprocess the 5' RACE reads, holding one entry per CDR3 protein. The profile shows 98,000 or so distinct CDR3 sequences, roughly 11% of them singletons. Sequenced: whole blood. Receptor source: an adult who was a healthcare worker with PCR-confirmed SARS-CoV-2 infection or an uninfected control (not recorded which).

This clonotype has at least ten counts. The chain links TRBV12-3 or TRBV12-4 to TRBJ2-1; D is uncertain. The CDR3 length is 11 residues. With 3 bases removed from V and 10 bases from J, the gap between germline ends came to 7 bases. The CDR3 DNA sequence: TGTGCCAGCAGTTTTGGTGGCGAGCAGTTCTTC. Translated, it gives CASSFGGEQFF.

This clonotype was observed a few times. J is TRBJ2-2 and V is TRBV27; the match to TRBD2 covers 12 bases. Germline V gene lookup returns CDR1 MNHEY and CDR2 SMNVEV (reference sequence). J was trimmed by 5 bases and V by 4 bases; bases with no gene match: 2. The CDR3 has 15 residues. This chain's CDR3 is CASSSGTSGTGELFF. As DNA, the CDR3 is TGTGCCAGCAGTTCCGGGACTAGCGGGACCGGGGAGCTGTTTTTT.

J is TRBJ2-5 and V is TRBV15, with D possibly matching TRBD1 (6 bases). V lost 6 bases to trimming and J lost 5 bases, with 13 bases between them. From germline, CDR1 is LNHNV and CDR2 YYDKDF (reference sequence). The CDR3 length is 13 residues. CDR3 in amino acids: CATSLGGLETQYF. Written as DNA, the CDR3 is TGTGCCACCAGTCTTGGGGGCCTCGAGACCCAGTACTTC.

This clonotype was counted only a few times. The chain joins TRBV28 to TRBJ2-7, with D perhaps TRBD1 or TRBD2 (5 bases each). Germline CDR1 reads MDHEN; CDR2 reads SYDVKM. The CDR3 totals 14 residues. The ends were cut back, 8 bases at V and 0 bases at J, with 14 bases in the middle. CDR3 loop: CASGTGAASYEQYF. Written as DNA, the CDR3 is TGTGCCAGCGGGACCGGGGCCGCCTCCTACGAGCAGTACTTC.

The chain is built from TRBV9 and TRBJ2-5; D is possibly TRBD1 (6 bases). Germline V gene sequence: CDR1 SGDLS, CDR2 YYNGEE. The CDR3 is 14 amino acids. V was trimmed by 0 bases and J by 2 bases, leaving 8 bases between them. The CDR3: CASSVGTAQETQYF. DNA of the CDR3: TGTGCCAGCAGCGTAGGGACAGCACAAGAGACCCAGTACTTC.

There are many counts of this clonotype. This chain joins TRBV7-8 and TRBJ2-1, with 11 bases aligning to TRBD1. The CDR3 is 13 residues long. The V segment lost 6 bases and the J segment 7 bases; nucleotides outside the gene matches: 2. Germline-derived CDR1 and CDR2 are SGHVS and FQNEAQ. The CDR3 reads CASSRDRGNEQFF. The CDR3 nucleotides read TGTGCCAGCAGTAGGGACAGGGGGAATGAGCAGTTCTTC.

This clonotype was seen more than once but under ten times. This chain connects TRBV9 to TRBJ2-3; D call uncertain. V was shortened by 4 bases and J by 4 bases, with 22 bases between the two germline ends. Germline assignment: CDR1 SGDLS and CDR2 YYNGEE. CDR3 size: 17 residues. The CDR3, as DNA: TGTGCCAGCAGCCCCCCCTGGTCGCCCCAGGAGCCAGATACGCAGTATTTT. Translated: CASSPPWSPQEPDTQYF.

This clonotype came up a few times. The V gene is TRBV6-2 or TRBV6-3, the J gene TRBJ2-1; 12 bases fit TRBD2. In germline, CDR1 is MNHEY, CDR2 SVGEGT. The trim removed 5 bases at V and 6 bases at J, leaving 2 bases unmatched. CDR3 length equals 14 residues. CDR3 sequence (DNA): TGTGCCAGCAGTCTAGCGGGAGGGAGCAATGAGCAGTTCTTC. It codes for CASSLAGGSNEQFF.

This clonotype was observed a few times. The rearrangement links TRBV5-4 to TRBJ2-3; D is unclear. Germline CDR1 reads SGHNT; CDR2 reads YYREEE (reference sequence). The V end was cut by 1 base, the J end by 3 bases, with 15 bases between. This CDR3 is built from 16 residues. The CDR3 sequence: CASSLSPPATTDTQYF. DNA of the CDR3: TGTGCCAGCAGCTTGAGCCCCCCGGCCACGACAGATACGCAGTATTTT. Using reference TRBV5-4 and TRBJ2-3 for the parts outside the CDR3, the full variable domain is ETGVTQSPTHLIKTRGQQVTLRCSSQSGHNTVSWYQQALGQGPQFIFQYYREEENGRGNFPPRFSGLQFPNYSSELNVNALELDDSALYLCASSLSPPATTDTQYFGPGTRLTVL.

This chain uses TRBV4-1 with TRBJ2-3; tentative D call: TRBD2 (6 bases). CDR3 length: 15 amino acids. Germline lookup yields CDR1 MGHRA and CDR2 YSYEKL. Trimming cost V 4 bases and J 6 bases, with 17 bases left between them. The CDR3 DNA reads TGCGCCAGCAGCCTATCCCCGGGAGTGGGGGATACGCAGTATTTT. It yields the protein CASSLSPGVGDTQYF.

This chain links TRBV20-1 with TRBJ2-5; D uncertain. The CDR3 contains 12 residues. Trimming took 3 bases from V and 4 from J, leaving 9 bases between them. Germline assignment: CDR1 DFQATT and CDR2 SNEGSKA (reference sequence). The CDR3, as DNA: TGCAGTGCTAGTTCTAGTCTAGAGACCCAGTACTTC. It encodes CSASSSLETQYF.

The V gene is TRBV7-9, the J gene TRBJ1-2; D ambiguous. The CDR3 has 12 residues. V was trimmed by 5 bases and J by 7 bases, leaving 11 bases between them. Germline V gene data show CDR1 as SEHNR and CDR2 as FQNEAQ (reference sequence). The CDR3 sequence: CASSPPQGGYTF. As DNA, the CDR3 is TGTGCCAGCAGCCCACCCCAAGGTGGCTACACCTTC.

The chain combines TRBV11-2 with TRBJ2-3; D tentatively reads TRBD1 or TRBD2 (6 bases each). Trimming removed 1 base at V and 9 bases at J, with 14 bases between. This CDR3 region has 14 residues. From germline, CDR1 is SGHAT and CDR2 FQNNGV. CDR3 coding DNA: TGTGCCAGCAGCTTAGTCAGGGTCGGGGGCACGCAGTATTTT. Residues: CASSLVRVGGTQYF.

The chain recombines TRBV7-2 with TRBJ2-1, with D unclear. V lost 4 bases and J lost 6, with 13 bases in between. Germline loops: CDR1 SGHTA, CDR2 FQGNSA. CDR3 length: 14 amino acids. CDR3 in DNA: TGTGCCAGCAGCTCCACAGTTGTGATCAATGAGCAGTTCTTC. Residues: CASSSTVVINEQFF.

The CDR3 nucleotides read TGTGCCAGCAGCCTCCGGGGAACGGGACACCTCTACGAGCAGTACTTC. It is translated as CASSLRGTGHLYEQYF. The rearrangement joins TRBV12-3 or TRBV12-4 to TRBJ2-7; D is possibly TRBD1 (6 bases). Deletions cut 6 bases from V and 3 bases from J, with 21 bases between. There are 16 residues in the CDR3.

At least ten counts were recorded for this clonotype. This rearrangement joins TRBV7-3 to TRBJ2-7; 7 bases are a match to TRBD2. V shed 3 bases and J 1 base; nucleotides not matched to a gene: 6. This CDR3 has 15 residues. Germline V lookup: CDR1 SGHTA, CDR2 FQGTGA. The CDR3 sequence is CASSFSAAGSYEQYF. CDR3 nucleotide sequence: TGTGCCAGCAGCTTTTCGGCAGCGGGGTCCTACGAGCAGTACTTC. The full variable domain, rest sourced from reference TRBV7-3 and TRBJ2-7, is GAGVSQTPSNKVTEKGKYVELRCDPISGHTALYWYRQSLGQGPEFLIYFQGTGAADDSGLPNDRFFAVRPEGSVSTLKIQRTERGDSAVYLCASSFSAAGSYEQYFGPGTRLTVT.

This sequence joins TRBV19 and TRBJ1-2; D unresolved. The CDR3 contains 14 residues. V gave up 1 base and J gave up 6 bases, with 12 bases separating them. CDR1 is LNHDA and CDR2 is SQIVND in the germline V gene (reference sequence). CDR3 sequence: CASSIAAAWNGYTF. The CDR3 nucleotides are TGTGCCAGTAGTATAGCGGCAGCCTGGAATGGCTACACCTTC.

J is TRBJ1-1 and V is TRBV6-5; D is possibly TRBD1 (6 bases). Trimming removed 8 bases at V and 8 bases at J, with 12 bases between. The CDR3 totals 11 residues. Germline V gene sequence: CDR1 MNHEY, CDR2 SVGAGI. CDR3 protein: CASLPQGEAFF. The CDR3 DNA reads as TGTGCCAGCTTGCCCCAGGGGGAAGCTTTCTTT.

The chain employs TRBV7-3 and TRBJ2-1; weak D call: TRBD2 (5 bases). Germline V gene data show CDR1 as SGHTA and CDR2 as FQGTGA. There are 15 residues in the CDR3. With 4 bases removed from V and 2 bases from J, the gap between germline ends came to 12 bases. The CDR3 sequence is CASSSGESTYNEQFF. In nucleotides, the CDR3 is TGTGCCAGCAGCTCCGGGGAGTCCACCTACAATGAGCAGTTCTTC.

This clonotype was counted between two and nine times. The chain joins TRBV4-1 to TRBJ1-2, with D possibly TRBD1 on 6 matching bases. Trimming removed 4 bases at V and 6 bases at J, with 6 bases between. The CDR3 spans 11 residues. Germline V gene data show CDR1 as MGHRA and CDR2 as YSYEKL. The CDR3 DNA reads as TGCGCCAGCAGCCCAGGGGATGGCTACACCTTC. Encoded protein: CASSPGDGYTF.

The CDR3 region is CSALRGVAEQYF. The CDR3 DNA reads as TGCAGTGCTCTAAGGGGGGTGGCCGAGCAGTACTTC. The chain employs TRBV20-1 and TRBJ2-7; either TRBD1 or TRBD2 may supply D (6 bases each). The ends were cut back, 5 bases at V and 6 bases at J, with 14 bases in the middle. Germline values: CDR1 DFQATT, CDR2 SNEGSKA (reference sequence). The CDR3 contains 12 residues.

The rearrangement links TRBV29-1 to TRBJ2-1, with 7 bases that match TRBD1. V lost 7 bases, J lost 9 bases, and 9 bases stayed unmatched. The CDR3 length is 12 residues. Germline assignment: CDR1 SQVTM and CDR2 ANQGSEA. CDR3 residues: CSAVPGGTEQFF. The CDR3 DNA follows: TGCAGCGCTGTACCAGGGGGTACTGAGCAGTTCTTC.

A few counts support this clonotype. The chain carries TRBV12-3 or TRBV12-4 and TRBJ2-1, with 7 bases aligning to TRBD2. This CDR3 comprises 17 residues. The V and J ends lost 6 bases and 2 bases, in that order; junction bases with no gene match: 13. In nucleotides, the CDR3 is TGTGCCAGCAGCCCGGGCAGCGGGAAACAAACCTACAATGAGCAGTTCTTC. The encoded protein is CASSPGSGKQTYNEQFF.

The V and J genes are TRBV5-1 and TRBJ2-5; 9 nucleotides agree with TRBD1. CDR1 SGHRS and CDR2 YFSETQ come from the germline V gene. The CDR3 is 16 residues long. With V trimmed by 0 bases and J by 1 base, 4 bases remained unmatched. The DNA for the CDR3 is TGCGCCAGCAGCTTGGCCACAGGGGGCCTCCAAGAGACCCAGTACTTC. Its translation is CASSLATGGLQETQYF. Variable domain in full (rest from reference TRBV5-1 and TRBJ2-5): KAGVTQTPRYLIKTRGQQVTLSCSPISGHRSVSWYQQTPGQGLQFLFEYFSETQRNKGNFPGRFSGRQFSNSRSEMNVSTLELGDSALYLCASSLATGGLQETQYFGPGTRLLVL.

This clonotype has a count of ten or more. J is TRBJ2-7 and V is TRBV29-1, with D uncertain. The CDR3 has 11 residues. Germline CDR1 SQVTM, CDR2 ANQGSEA. V lost 4 bases and J 4 bases, leaving 8 bases between the germline ends. The CDR3 DNA sequence: TGCAGCGTTGGGGATGGGTACGAGCAGTACTTC. This encodes CSVGDGYEQYF.

The V call is TRBV21-1, the J call TRBJ2-6. TRBV21-1 is termed a pseudogene. The CDR3 consists of 19 residues. The DNA for the CDR3 is TGTGCCAGCAGCAAAGCCTTTCACCTACTGTTCTCTGGGGCCAACGTCCTGACTTTC. It specifies CASSKAFHLLFSGANVLTF.